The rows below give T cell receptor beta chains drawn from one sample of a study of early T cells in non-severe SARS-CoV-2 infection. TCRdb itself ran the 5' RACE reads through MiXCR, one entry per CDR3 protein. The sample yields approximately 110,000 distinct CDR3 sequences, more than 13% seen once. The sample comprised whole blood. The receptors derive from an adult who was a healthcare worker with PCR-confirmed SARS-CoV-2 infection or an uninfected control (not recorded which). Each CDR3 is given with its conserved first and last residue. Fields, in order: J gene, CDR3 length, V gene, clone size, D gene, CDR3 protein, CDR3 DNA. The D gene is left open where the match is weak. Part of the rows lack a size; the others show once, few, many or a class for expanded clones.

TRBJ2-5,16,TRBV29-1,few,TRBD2,CSARVGLAGSQETQYF,TGCAGCGCCCGTGTAGGACTAGCGGGGAGCCAAGAGACCCAGTACTTC
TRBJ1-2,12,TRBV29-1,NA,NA,CSVGTGFYGYTF,TGCAGCGTTGGAACAGGGTTCTATGGCTACACCTTC
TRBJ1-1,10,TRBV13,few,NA,CASGRPEAFF,TGTGCCAGCGGACGCCCTGAAGCTTTCTTT
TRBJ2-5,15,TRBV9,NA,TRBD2,CASSVAISGVETQYF,TGTGCCAGCAGCGTAGCTATTAGCGGGGTGGAGACCCAGTACTTC
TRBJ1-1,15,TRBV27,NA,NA,CASRSSGALVTEAFF,TGTGCCAGCAGGTCTTCGGGGGCGCTAGTCACTGAAGCTTTCTTT
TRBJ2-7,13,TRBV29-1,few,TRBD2,CSVDSAGGREQYF,TGCAGCGTTGACTCCGCGGGGGGGCGGGAGCAGTACTTC
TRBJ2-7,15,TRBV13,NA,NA,CASSLSYSSSYEQYF,TGTGCCAGCAGCTTAAGCTACAGCAGCTCCTACGAGCAGTACTTC
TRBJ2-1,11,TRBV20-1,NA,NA,CSAQRNNEQFF,TGCAGTGCGCAGAGGAACAATGAGCAGTTCTTC
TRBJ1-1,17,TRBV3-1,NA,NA,CASSSPIIQGSLNEAFF,TGTGCCAGCAGCTCCCCGATTATTCAGGGTAGTCTCAATGAAGCTTTCTTT
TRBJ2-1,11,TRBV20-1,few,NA,CSARDPNEQFF,TGCAGTGCTAGAGATCCCAATGAGCAGTTCTTC
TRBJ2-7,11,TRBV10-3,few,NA,CAISGSYEQYF,TGTGCCATCAGTGGTTCCTACGAGCAGTACTTC